These T cell receptor beta chains were read from a single sample in a study of T cells in localized non-small cell lung cancer. Measured with immunoSEQ multiplex PCR; TCRdb has only the in-frame clones, and not every one. This sample has fewer than 35,000 clones; approximately 84% occur once, and the top ten carry around 3.8%. The sample consisted of peripheral blood, taken before any cancer treatment. These receptors were obtained from a male donor at least 60 years old with stage III lung adenocarcinoma. Each CDR3 is given with its conserved first and last residue. D genes are given only for firm matches. Part of the rows lack a size; the others show once, few, many or a class for expanded clones.

j_gene | abundance | v_gene | d_gene | CDR3aa | CDR3nt
TRBJ2-5 | . | TRBV5-1 | . | CASSTGRTSGETQYF | TGCGCCAGCAGCACCGGACGGACAAGCGGAGAGACCCAGTACTTC
TRBJ2-5 | . | TRBV4-2 | . | CASSQDPGAGETQYF | TGTGCCAGCAGCCAAGATCCGGGGGCGGGGGAGACCCAGTACTTC
TRBJ1-5 | . | TRBV16 | . | CASSQSTATGNQPQHF | TGTGCCAGCAGCCAATCGACAGCAACGGGCAATCAGCCCCAGCATTTT
TRBJ1-4 | . | TRBV5-1 | . | CASSLAGQLNEKLFF | TGCGCCAGCAGCCTCGCAGGACAGCTAAATGAAAAACTGTTTTTT
TRBJ1-2 | . | TRBV2 | TRBD1 | CASSVSDRGPNGYTF | TGTGCCAGCAGTGTGAGTGACAGGGGGCCGAATGGCTACACCTTC
TRBJ1-3 | . | TRBV5-1 | . | CASSLNVGGNTIYF | TGCGCCAGCAGCTTGAATGTGGGTGGAAACACCATATATTTT
TRBJ2-3 | . | TRBV15 | . | CATSTRQTPLYF | TGTGCCACCAGCACAAGACAAACACCGCTGTATTTT
TRBJ2-2 | . | TRBV7-3 | TRBD2 | CASSLAGTSTGELFF | TGTGCCAGCAGCCTAGCAGGGACTAGCACCGGGGAGCTGTTTTTT
TRBJ2-3 | . | TRBV19 | TRBD2 | CASSMWGTSKSDTQYF | TGTGCCAGTAGTATGTGGGGGACTAGCAAATCAGATACGCAGTATTTT
TRBJ2-1 | . | TRBV11-3 | TRBD2 | CASSYGGGYNEQFF | TGTGCCAGCAGCTATGGCGGGGGGTACAATGAGCAGTTCTTC
TRBJ1-5 | once | TRBV7-6 | TRBD1 | CASSLEGTGRGQPQHF | TGTGCCAGCAGCTTAGAAGGGACAGGGAGAGGTCAGCCCCAGCATTTT